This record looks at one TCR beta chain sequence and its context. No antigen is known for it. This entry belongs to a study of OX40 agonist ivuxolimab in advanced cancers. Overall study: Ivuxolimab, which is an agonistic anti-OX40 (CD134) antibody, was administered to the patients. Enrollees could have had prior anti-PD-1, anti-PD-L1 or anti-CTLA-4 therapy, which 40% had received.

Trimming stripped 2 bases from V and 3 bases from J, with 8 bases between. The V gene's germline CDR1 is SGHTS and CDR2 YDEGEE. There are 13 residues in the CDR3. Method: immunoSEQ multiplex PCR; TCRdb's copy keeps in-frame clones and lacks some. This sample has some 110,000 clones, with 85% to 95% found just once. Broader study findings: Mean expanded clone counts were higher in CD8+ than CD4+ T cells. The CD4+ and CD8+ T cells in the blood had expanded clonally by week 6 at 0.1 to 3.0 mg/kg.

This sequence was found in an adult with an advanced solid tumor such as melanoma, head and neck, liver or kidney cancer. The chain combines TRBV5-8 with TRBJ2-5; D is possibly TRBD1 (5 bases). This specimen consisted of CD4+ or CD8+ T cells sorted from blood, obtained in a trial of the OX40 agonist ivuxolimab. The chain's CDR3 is CASSFLTEETQYF. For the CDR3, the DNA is TGTGCCAGCAGCTTCTTGACAGAAGAGACCCAGTACTTC. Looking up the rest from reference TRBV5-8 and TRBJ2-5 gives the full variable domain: EAGVTQSPTHLIKTRGQQATLRCSPISGHTSVYWYQQALGLGLQFLLWYDEGEERNRGNFPPRFSGRQFPNYSSELNVNALELEDSALYLCASSFLTEETQYFGPGTRLLVL.